This entry lists 3 T cell receptor beta chains sequenced from one sample in a study of blood T cell repertoires in COVID-19. Produced via immunoSEQ multiplex PCR; TCRdb's table is partial and in-frame only. The sample includes over 100,000 clones, approximately 70% of them seen just once. The sample taken for sequencing was peripheral blood. Source of these receptors: a woman in her 70s with acute or convalescent COVID-19.

The chain recombines TRBV3-1 (or the pseudogene TRBV3-2) with TRBJ2-1; 16 bases map to TRBD2. CDR3 length equals 17 residues. V shed 5 bases and J 2 bases; nucleotides not matched to a gene: 3. CDR1 and CDR2 (germline): LGHDT, YNNKEL (reference sequence). The DNA of the CDR3 is TGTGCCAGCAGCAAAGGGACTAGCGGGAGGGCCTACAATGAGCAGTTCTTC. This codes for CASSKGTSGRAYNEQFF.

This clone was detected once. The rearrangement links TRBV6-2 or TRBV6-3 to TRBJ2-1; 7 nucleotides line up with TRBD2. CDR1 is MNHEY, CDR2 SVGEGT, per germline. The trim removed 5 bases at V and 0 bases at J, leaving 4 bases unmatched. There are 15 residues in the CDR3. The CDR3 DNA sequence: TGTGCCAGCAGTGCGTTAGCGGGCTCCTACAATGAGCAGTTCTTC. Amino acid sequence: CASSALAGSYNEQFF.

The chain is built from TRBV19 and TRBJ2-7; TRBD1 matches 9 bases. V was clipped by 4 bases and J by 5 bases; unmatched bases: 15. Germline lookup yields CDR1 LNHDA and CDR2 SQIVND (reference sequence). This CDR3 is built from 17 residues. The CDR3 reads CASSTPSGQGRFDEQYF. Written as DNA, the CDR3 is TGTGCCAGTAGTACGCCCTCCGGACAGGGGAGGTTTGACGAGCAGTACTTC.